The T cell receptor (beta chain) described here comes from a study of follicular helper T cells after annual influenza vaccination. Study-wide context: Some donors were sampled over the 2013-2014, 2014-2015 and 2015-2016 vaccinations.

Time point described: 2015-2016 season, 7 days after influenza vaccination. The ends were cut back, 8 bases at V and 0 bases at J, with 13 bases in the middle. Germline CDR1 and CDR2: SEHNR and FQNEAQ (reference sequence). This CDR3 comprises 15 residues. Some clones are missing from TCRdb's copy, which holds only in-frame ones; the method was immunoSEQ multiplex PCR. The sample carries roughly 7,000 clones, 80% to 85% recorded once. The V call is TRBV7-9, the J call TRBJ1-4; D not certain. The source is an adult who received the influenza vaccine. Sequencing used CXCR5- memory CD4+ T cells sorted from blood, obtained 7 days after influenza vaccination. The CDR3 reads CASATPGATNEKLFF. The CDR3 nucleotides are TGTGCCAGCGCGACTCCCGGGGCAACTAATGAAAAACTGTTTTTT.